The 21 T cell receptor beta chains presented below share a single source sample, sequenced in a study of blood T cell repertoires in COVID-19. Produced via immunoSEQ multiplex PCR; TCRdb's table is partial and in-frame only. The sample yields more than 250,000 clones, around 88% seen once. Sequenced: peripheral blood. These TCRs come from a woman in her 30s with COVID-19, enrolled during active disease.

V is TRBV5-1 and J is TRBJ2-5; D gene uncertain. From germline, CDR1 is SGHRS and CDR2 YFSETQ. The V end lost 5 bases, the J end lost 2 bases, and 10 bases lay between the germline ends. CDR3 length: 13 residues. The CDR3, as DNA: TGCGCCAGCAGTACGACTGGACAAGAGACCCAGTACTTC. This encodes CASSTTGQETQYF.

This clone was counted between two and nine times. The rearrangement joins TRBV9 to TRBJ1-1; maybe TRBD1 (5 bases). The V end lost 0 bases, the J end lost 3 bases, and 6 bases lay between the germline ends. Germline V lookup: CDR1 SGDLS, CDR2 YYNGEE. The length of the CDR3 is 13 residues. This chain's CDR3 is CASSVAGDTEAFF. In nucleotides, the CDR3 is TGTGCCAGCAGCGTAGCGGGGGACACTGAAGCTTTCTTT.

The chain employs TRBV9 and TRBJ2-5, with D possibly TRBD2 on 7 matching bases. Trimming removed 4 bases from V and 0 bases from J, with 19 bases in between. Looked up from germline, CDR1 is SGDLS and CDR2 is YYNGEE. The CDR3 is 17 residues long. DNA of the CDR3: TGTGCCAGCAGCCCTTCCGAGGGGGGGGCGGACCAAGAGACCCAGTACTTC. Residues: CASSPSEGGADQETQYF.

Only one count was recorded for this clone. This rearrangement joins TRBV3-1 (or the pseudogene TRBV3-2) to TRBJ2-3; 13 bases match TRBD2. Germline lookup yields CDR1 LGHDT and CDR2 YNNKEL (reference sequence). The CDR3 spans 15 residues. V lost 4 bases, J lost 3 bases, and 1 base stayed unmatched. CDR3 loop: CASSPGLAGTDTQYF. CDR3 nucleotide sequence: TGTGCCAGCAGCCCGGGACTAGCGGGGACAGATACGCAGTATTTT.

This chain links TRBV5-1 with TRBJ1-4; the D is unclear. V gave up 0 bases and J gave up 10 bases, with 13 bases separating them. The CDR3 is 14 amino acids. Germline V gene sequence: CDR1 SGHRS, CDR2 YFSETQ. CDR3 in DNA: TGCGCCAGCAGCTTGGAGGATATAGGAGGAAAACTGTTTTTT. This translates into CASSLEDIGGKLFF.

The chain carries TRBV9 and TRBJ1-4, with D maybe TRBD1 (6 bases). The germline V gene encodes CDR1 SGDLS and CDR2 YYNGEE. Trimming removed 7 bases at V and 1 base at J, with 11 bases between. The CDR3 consists of 14 residues. CDR3 nucleotides: TGTGCCAGCGCCCCACAGGGAACTAATGAAAAACTGTTTTTT. Translating gives CASAPQGTNEKLFF.

The CDR3 DNA is TGTGCCAGCACCGAGAGGAGGGGTTCTAACTATGGCTACACCTTC. Residues: CASTERRGSNYGYTF. The gene calls are TRBV6-6 and TRBJ1-2; weak D call: TRBD1 (5 bases). The CDR3 consists of 15 residues. Per the germline V gene, CDR1 is MNHNY and CDR2 is SVGAGI (reference sequence). V lost 7 bases and J lost 0, with 15 bases in between.

This clone was counted once. The chain combines TRBV2 with TRBJ1-1, with TRBD1 as a possible D gene (5 bases). This CDR3 is 12 amino acids long. Trimming took off 8 bases at V and 4 bases at J, with 11 bases between the two ends. CDR1 is SNHLY and CDR2 is FYNNEI in the germline V gene. This CDR3 reads CASRQGATEAFF. The CDR3 coding sequence is TGTGCCAGCCGGCAGGGTGCCACTGAAGCTTTCTTT.

This clone was observed a few times. This rearrangement joins TRBV29-1 to TRBJ1-3; 10 nucleotides agree with TRBD1. The ends lost 4 bases at V and 3 bases at J; junction bases unmatched: 9. The CDR3 contains 16 residues. From germline, CDR1 is SQVTM and CDR2 ANQGSEA. In nucleotides, the CDR3 is TGCAGCGTTGGGGCCACCGGGACAGGGGTTGGAAACACCATATATTTT. It translates to CSVGATGTGVGNTIYF.

This clone was detected only once. The chain recombines TRBV5-8 with TRBJ2-6, with TRBD1 matching over 8 bases. CDR1 is SGHTS and CDR2 is YDEGEE in the germline V gene. The V segment lost 4 bases and the J segment 13 bases; nucleotides outside the gene matches: 13. This CDR3 contains 15 residues. The CDR3: CASSDGTGPNYVLTF. The CDR3 nucleotides read TGTGCCAGCAGCGATGGGACAGGACCAAATTATGTCCTGACTTTC.

CDR3 residues: CSVDYWTGGTDTQYF. In DNA, the CDR3 is TGCAGCGTTGATTACTGGACAGGGGGGACAGATACGCAGTATTTT. V and J are TRBV29-1 and TRBJ2-3; 10 bases are shared with TRBD1. Germline V CDR1 and CDR2: SQVTM, ANQGSEA. CDR3 length: 15 residues. V was pared by 3 bases and J by 3 bases, with 6 bases of the junction left unmatched.

The chain recombines TRBV6-5 with TRBJ1-1; maybe TRBD1 (5 bases). The V and J ends lost 2 bases and 4 bases respectively, with 8 bases between them. The CDR3 totals 13 residues. Germline lookup yields CDR1 MNHEY and CDR2 SVGAGI. The CDR3 nucleotides are TGTGCCAGCAGTTACCGGGGGAGCACTGAAGCTTTCTTT. Its translation is CASSYRGSTEAFF.

The chain couples TRBV12-3 or TRBV12-4 to TRBJ1-1, with D maybe TRBD1 (5 bases). Trimming removed 7 bases at V and 7 bases at J, with 13 bases between. The CDR3 is 12 amino acids. The DNA for the CDR3 is TGTGCCAGCACCACGGACACGTTTGAAGCTTTCTTT. It yields the protein CASTTDTFEAFF.

This chain connects TRBV6-5 to TRBJ1-2, with TRBD1 matching over 9 bases. The CDR3 is 14 amino acids. CDR1 and CDR2 (germline): MNHEY, SVGAGI. V lost 6 bases, J lost 8 bases, and 10 bases stayed unmatched. The CDR3 coding sequence is TGTGCCAGCAGCCGGACAGGGGAAATTCGGGGCTACACCTTC. This sequence encodes CASSRTGEIRGYTF.

The chain couples TRBV18 to TRBJ2-3, with TRBD1 matching 12 bases. The CDR3 is 15 residues long. Germline assignment: CDR1 KGHSH and CDR2 LQKENI. With V trimmed by 4 bases and J by 2 bases, 1 base remained unmatched. CDR3 sequence reads: CASSRGQGATDTQYF. The CDR3 coding sequence is TGTGCCAGCTCACGGGGACAGGGGGCCACAGATACGCAGTATTTT.

The V call is TRBV6-1, the J call TRBJ2-5, with TRBD2 identical over 8 bases. The V gene end was trimmed by 2 bases and the J gene end by 2 bases; junction bases not matched to a gene: 7. Germline V gene lookup returns CDR1 MNHNS and CDR2 SASEGT. This CDR3 contains 16 residues. CDR3: CASSERASGYQETQYF. The DNA for the CDR3 is TGTGCCAGCAGTGAAAGGGCTAGCGGGTATCAAGAGACCCAGTACTTC.

This clone occurred a few times. The chain couples TRBV18 to TRBJ2-1; the D is unclear. V was cut by 5 bases and J by 5 bases, with 4 bases left in between. Germline V lookup: CDR1 KGHSH, CDR2 LQKENI. This CDR3 has 11 residues. The CDR3 bases are TGTGCCAGCTCAGAGGACAATGAGCAGTTCTTC. The encoded protein is CASSEDNEQFF.

J is TRBJ1-2 and V is TRBV29-1; 8 bases fit TRBD1. V trimming: 5 bases; J trimming: 3 bases; junction bases outside the gene matches: 8. Germline V gene lookup returns CDR1 SQVTM and CDR2 ANQGSEA. This CDR3 is 14 amino acids long. The CDR3, as DNA: TGCAGCGTTAGCGGGTGGGACAGGCACTATGGCTACACCTTC. Translated, it gives CSVSGWDRHYGYTF. The full variable domain, completed using reference TRBV29-1 and TRBJ1-2, is SAVISQKPSRDICQRGTSLTIQCQVDSQVTMMFWYRQQPGQSLTLIATANQGSEATYESGFVIDKFPISRPNLTFSTLTVSNMSPEDSSIYLCSVSGWDRHYGYTFGSGTRLTVV.

V is TRBV5-1 and J is TRBJ2-2; D is perhaps TRBD2 (5 bases). There are 16 residues in the CDR3. V dropped 0 bases and J dropped 2 bases, with 11 bases sitting between them. Germline CDR1 is SGHRS and CDR2 is YFSETQ. In DNA form, the CDR3 reads TGCGCCAGCAGCTTGGAGAGGGTTACTAACACCGGGGAGCTGTTTTTT. Amino acid sequence: CASSLERVTNTGELFF.

The table lists this clone with a few counts. The gene calls are TRBV19 and TRBJ2-7, with 7 nucleotides matching TRBD1. The length of the CDR3 is 13 residues. Germline V lookup: CDR1 LNHDA, CDR2 SQIVND (reference sequence). V dropped 5 bases and J dropped 0; count of bases not matched to a gene: 1. The CDR3 is CASSQGVSYEQYF. The DNA for the CDR3 is TGTGCCAGTAGTCAGGGGGTCTCCTACGAGCAGTACTTC.

J is TRBJ2-5 and V is TRBV18; D is perhaps TRBD1 (6 bases). There are 15 residues in the CDR3. Trimming pared 0 bases from V and 5 bases from J, leaving 13 bases between. The germline gives CDR1 KGHSH, CDR2 LQKENI. The CDR3 protein is CASSPPTGSRETQYF. The CDR3 DNA sequence: TGTGCCAGCTCACCACCCACAGGGAGCAGGGAGACCCAGTACTTC. The full variable domain, in which reference TRBV18 and TRBJ2-5 provide the parts outside the CDR3, is NAGVMQNPRHLVRRRGQEARLRCSPMKGHSHVYWYRQLPEEGLKFMVYLQKENIIDESGMPKERFSAEFPKEGPSILRIQQVVRGDSAAYFCASSPPTGSRETQYFGPGTRLLVL.